Listed below are T cell receptor beta chains from one sample, sequenced in a study of shared clonotypes between healthy human individuals. Assay used: immunoSEQ multiplex PCR; TCRdb lists only in-frame clones, some missing. Found here are some 360,000 clones, about 70% of them singletons; the top ten hold about 9.4%. The sample was memory CD4+ T cells sorted from blood. The receptors here all came from a man aged 25-45 years in good health. The CDR3 runs from the conserved cysteine through the conserved F or W. A D gene is named only where the DNA matches it firmly. Size values are once, few and many counts, or a class for expanded clones, and some rows have none.

>TRBV19|.|13|.|TRBJ2-7
CASSRDNSYEQYF
TGTGCCAGTAGTAGGGACAACTCCTACGAGCAGTACTTC
>TRBV7-7|TRBD2|14|.|TRBJ2-1
CASSLTRDYGEQFF
TGTGCTAGCAGCTTAACCCGGGACTACGGTGAGCAGTTCTTC
>TRBV7-9|TRBD2|16|.|TRBJ2-1
CASSIIAGGPRRTQFF
TGTGCCAGCAGCATTATAGCGGGAGGGCCTCGTAGGACGCAGTTCTTC
>TRBV9|TRBD1|15|.|TRBJ2-5
CASSAGQGALETQYF
TGTGCCAGCAGCGCGGGACAGGGGGCTTTAGAGACCCAGTACTTC
>TRBV5-1|.|15|.|TRBJ2-6
CASSLRDPGANVLTF
TGCGCCAGCAGCCTAAGGGACCCTGGGGCCAACGTCCTGACTTTC
>TRBV5-5|.|13|.|TRBJ1-1
CASSTHEGTEAFF
TGTGCCAGCAGCACACATGAGGGGACTGAAGCTTTCTTT
>TRBV10-3|.|14|.|TRBJ2-7
CAIRLGGSSYEQYF
TGTGCCATCAGGCTGGGGGGAAGCTCCTACGAGCAGTACTTC
>TRBV5-1|.|15|few|TRBJ1-2
CASSLSAGANYGYTF
TGCGCCAGCAGCTTGTCGGCAGGGGCTAACTATGGCTACACCTTC
>TRBV30|.|14|.|TRBJ2-7
CAWSVKGGTYEQYF
TGTGCCTGGAGTGTTAAGGGGGGAACCTACGAGCAGTACTTC
>TRBV7-9|.|15|.|TRBJ2-3
CASSLAGVFTDTQYF
TGTGCCAGCAGCTTAGCGGGAGTTTTCACAGATACGCAGTATTTT
>TRBV5-1|TRBD2|17|.|TRBJ2-3
CASSPGRLAGATDTQYF
TGCGCCAGCAGCCCGGGACGGCTAGCGGGAGCCACAGATACGCAGTATTTT
>TRBV11-3|.|19|.|TRBJ2-3
CASSLDGPLEFSYTDTQYF
TGTGCCAGCAGCTTAGATGGGCCCTTGGAGTTCTCCTACACAGATACGCAGTATTTT
>TRBV11-2|TRBD2|16|.|TRBJ2-7
CASSFRASGSSYEQYF
TGTGCCAGCAGCTTCCGGGCTAGCGGGAGCTCCTACGAGCAGTACTTC
>TRBV19|.|16|.|TRBJ2-3
CASSIPGTDFTDTQYF
TGTGCCAGTAGTATACCCGGGACGGATTTCACAGATACGCAGTATTTT
>TRBV2|TRBD1|15|.|TRBJ1-2
CASRALRTGDYGYTF
TGTGCCAGCAGAGCCTTGAGGACAGGGGACTATGGCTACACCTTC
>TRBV10-3|TRBD1|15|.|TRBJ1-5
CAISEGRGGNQPQHF
TGTGCCATCAGTGAGGGCAGGGGGGGCAATCAGCCCCAGCATTTT
>TRBV27|TRBD2|16|few|TRBJ2-1
CASSPYTSGSYNEQFF
TGTGCCAGCAGTCCCTATACTAGCGGCTCCTACAATGAGCAGTTCTTC
>TRBV29-1|.|13|once|TRBJ2-3
CSVEGRTQDTQYF
TGCAGCGTTGAAGGCAGGACACAAGATACGCAGTATTTT
>TRBV25-1|.|14|.|TRBJ2-2
CASSDAGPAGELFF
TGTGCCAGCAGTGATGCAGGGCCCGCCGGGGAGCTGTTTTTT
>TRBV2|.|13|.|TRBJ2-1
CASTVRRLNEQFF
TGTGCCAGCACTGTCCGGAGACTCAATGAGCAGTTCTTC
>TRBV10-3|TRBD2|14|.|TRBJ2-7
CAISVSGSYYEQYF
TGTGCCATCAGCGTTAGCGGGAGCTACTACGAGCAGTACTTC
>TRBV11-3|.|15|.|TRBJ2-1
CASSPPASRDHEQFF
TGTGCCAGCAGCCCCCCGGCTAGCAGGGACCATGAGCAGTTCTTC
>TRBV7-2|.|16|.|TRBJ1-3
CASSLGPPMSGNTIYF
TGTGCCAGCAGCTTAGGTCCCCCTATGTCTGGAAACACCATATATTTT
>TRBV19|.|17|.|TRBJ2-7
CASSIAGGGARLYEQYF
TGTGCCAGTAGTATAGCCGGCGGAGGGGCGAGACTCTACGAGCAGTACTTC
>TRBV28|.|14|.|TRBJ2-7
CASTLGGSWYEQYF
TGTGCCAGCACCCTAGGAGGGAGTTGGTACGAGCAGTACTTC
>TRBV18|.|13|.|TRBJ2-5
CASSRSGQETQYF
TGTGCCAGCTCCCGTAGCGGTCAAGAGACCCAGTACTTC
>TRBV30|.|14|.|TRBJ1-1
CAWSSRGGNTEAFF
TGTGCCTGGAGCAGCCGAGGAGGGAACACTGAAGCTTTCTTT
>TRBV7-9|TRBD1|15|.|TRBJ1-4
CASSLLTGGAEKLFF
TGTGCCAGCAGCCTACTGACAGGGGGCGCGGAAAAACTGTTTTTT
>TRBV27|.|14|.|TRBJ1-2
CASSPSIPNYGYTF
TGTGCCAGCAGTCCTTCTATTCCTAACTATGGCTACACCTTC
>TRBV2|.|14|.|TRBJ2-7
CASSVEIPNYEQYF
TGTGCCAGCAGTGTGGAGATACCCAACTACGAGCAGTACTTC
>TRBV7-9|TRBD1|15|.|TRBJ2-7
CASSRPGTGYGEQYF
TGTGCCAGCAGCCGCCCCGGGACAGGGTACGGCGAGCAGTACTTC
>TRBV12-5|TRBD2|14|.|TRBJ2-3
CASGTSSGGGPQYF
TGTGCTAGTGGGACGTCTAGCGGAGGAGGGCCACAGTATTTT
>TRBV27|.|14|.|TRBJ2-2
CASSTRGVTGELFF
TGTGCCAGCAGTACGCGGGGAGTGACCGGGGAGCTGTTTTTT
>TRBV9|TRBD2|17|.|TRBJ2-3
CASSATPQLAGGDTQYF
TGTGCCAGCAGCGCGACCCCACAACTAGCGGGAGGAGATACGCAGTATTTT
>TRBV6-1|.|16|.|TRBJ1-1
CASSEYSVRDTGEAFF
TGTGCCAGCAGTGAATACTCTGTTCGAGACACAGGGGAAGCTTTCTTT
>TRBV14|TRBD2|17|.|TRBJ2-5
CASSQVGLAGRWETQYF
TGTGCCAGCAGCCAAGTCGGACTAGCGGGTCGTTGGGAGACCCAGTACTTC
>TRBV5-1|TRBD1|13|once|TRBJ2-3
CASSTDRVDTQYF
TGCGCCAGCAGCACGGACAGGGTTGATACGCAGTATTTT
>TRBV7-3|TRBD2|15|.|TRBJ2-7
CASSLTSGSSYEQYF
TGTGCCAGCAGCCTTACTAGCGGGAGCTCCTACGAGCAGTACTTC
>TRBV5-1|TRBD2|19|.|TRBJ2-6
CASSPGTSGAGSGANVLTF
TGCGCCAGCAGCCCGGGGACTAGCGGGGCGGGCTCTGGGGCCAACGTCCTGACTTTC
>TRBV6-6|.|16|.|TRBJ2-5
CASSKTGAGGGETQYF
TGTGCCAGCAGTAAAACAGGGGCAGGGGGGGGAGAGACCCAGTACTTC
>TRBV5-4|TRBD1|15|.|TRBJ2-5
CASSTRQGSGETQYF
TGTGCCAGCAGCACGAGACAGGGCTCGGGTGAGACCCAGTACTTC
>TRBV18|.|14|.|TRBJ1-2
CASSQENADYGYTF
TGTGCCAGCTCACAGGAAAACGCGGACTATGGCTACACCTTC
>TRBV14|TRBD1|17|.|TRBJ2-1
CASSPPQGQGVWNEQFF
TGTGCCAGCAGTCCTCCTCAGGGACAGGGGGTTTGGAATGAGCAGTTCTTC
>TRBV11-2|.|15|.|TRBJ2-7
CASSWALSHSYEQYF
TGTGCCAGCAGTTGGGCCCTCTCCCACTCCTACGAGCAGTACTTC
>TRBV10-3|.|15|.|TRBJ1-3
CAITEGRSSGNTIYF
TGTGCCATCACCGAGGGTCGAAGCTCTGGAAACACCATATATTTT
>TRBV11-3|.|13|.|TRBJ2-7
CASSQTSTYEQYF
TGTGCCAGCAGCCAGACCAGCACCTACGAGCAGTACTTC
>TRBV11-2|.|14|.|TRBJ2-1
CASSLGVLSNEQFF
TGTGCCAGCAGCTTAGGGGTCCTATCCAATGAGCAGTTCTTC
>TRBV18|.|12|.|TRBJ2-7
CASSRDSYEQYF
TGTGCCAGCTCACGGGATTCCTACGAGCAGTACTTC
>TRBV5-1|.|14|.|TRBJ1-1
CASSLSGGNTEAFF
TGCGCCAGCAGCTTGTCCGGGGGGAACACTGAAGCTTTCTTT
>TRBV6-1|.|13|.|TRBJ2-7
CASMPPISYEQYF
TGTGCCAGCATGCCACCTATTAGCTACGAGCAGTACTTC
>TRBV9|TRBD2|15|many|TRBJ2-7
CASSTGTSGSYEQYF
TGTGCCAGCAGCACCGGGACTAGCGGGAGCTACGAGCAGTACTTC
>TRBV10-2|TRBD2|14|.|TRBJ2-2
CASSSASGTGELFF
TGCGCCAGCTCCTCGGCTAGCGGGACCGGGGAGCTGTTTTTT
>TRBV9|TRBD2|17|few|TRBJ2-1
CASSPTSGTSGHNEQFF
TGTGCCAGCAGCCCTACCTCGGGGACTAGCGGACACAATGAGCAGTTCTTC
>TRBV28|.|13|.|TRBJ1-1
CASSTGTPFEAFF
TGTGCCAGCAGCACCGGGACACCCTTTGAAGCTTTCTTT
>TRBV11-2|TRBD1|16|.|TRBJ1-4
CASSLTNDRGREKLFF
TGTGCCAGCAGCTTAACGAACGACAGGGGTCGGGAAAAACTGTTTTTT
>TRBV5-1|.|14|.|TRBJ1-2
CASSLGTENYGYTF
TGCGCCAGCAGCTTGGGGACAGAAAACTATGGCTACACCTTC
>TRBV25-1|TRBD1|15|.|TRBJ1-3
CASSDTTGSRSTIYF
TGTGCCAGCAGTGACACGACAGGGTCTCGGAGCACCATATATTTT
>TRBV27|.|15|.|TRBJ2-6
CASSLTTDGANVLTF
TGTGCCAGCAGTTTAACCACTGATGGGGCCAACGTCCTGACTTTC
>TRBV7-2|TRBD2|16|.|TRBJ2-1
CASSLTVLAGGNEQFF
TGTGCCAGCAGCTTAACGGTACTAGCGGGAGGTAATGAGCAGTTCTTC